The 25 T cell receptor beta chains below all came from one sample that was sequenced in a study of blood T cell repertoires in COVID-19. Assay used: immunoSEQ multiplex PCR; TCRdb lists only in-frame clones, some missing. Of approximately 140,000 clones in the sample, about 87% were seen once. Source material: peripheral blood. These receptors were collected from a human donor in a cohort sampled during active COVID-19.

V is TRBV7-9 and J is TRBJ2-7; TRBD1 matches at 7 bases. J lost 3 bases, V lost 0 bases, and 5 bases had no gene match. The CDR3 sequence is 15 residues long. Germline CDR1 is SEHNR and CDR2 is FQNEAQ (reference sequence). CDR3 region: CASSLATGTDYEQYF. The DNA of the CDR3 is TGTGCCAGCAGCTTAGCCACCGGGACAGACTACGAGCAGTACTTC. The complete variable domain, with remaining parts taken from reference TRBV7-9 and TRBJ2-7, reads DTGVSQNPRHKITKRGQNVTFRCDPISEHNRLYWYRQTLGQGPEFLTYFQNEAQLEKSRLLSDRFSAERPKGSFSTLEIQRTEQGDSAMYLCASSLATGTDYEQYFGPGTRLTVT.

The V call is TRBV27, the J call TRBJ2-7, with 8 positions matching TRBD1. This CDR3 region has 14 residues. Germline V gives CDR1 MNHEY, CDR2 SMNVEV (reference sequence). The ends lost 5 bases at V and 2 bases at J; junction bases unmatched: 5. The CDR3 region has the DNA TGTGCCAGCAGTCCACGGACAGGGCCCTACGAGCAGTACTTC. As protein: CASSPRTGPYEQYF.

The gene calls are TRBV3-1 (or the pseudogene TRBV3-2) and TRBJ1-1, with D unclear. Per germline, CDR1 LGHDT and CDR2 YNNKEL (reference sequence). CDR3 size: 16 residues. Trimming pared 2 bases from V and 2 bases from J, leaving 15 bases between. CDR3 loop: CASSQTGARRNTEAFF. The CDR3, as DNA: TGTGCCAGCAGCCAAACCGGAGCTCGGAGAAACACTGAAGCTTTCTTT.

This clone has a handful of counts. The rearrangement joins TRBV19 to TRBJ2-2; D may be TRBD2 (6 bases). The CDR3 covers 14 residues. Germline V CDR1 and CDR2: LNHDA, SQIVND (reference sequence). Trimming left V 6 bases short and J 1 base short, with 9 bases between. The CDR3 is CASSRGLNTGELFF. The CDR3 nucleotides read TGTGCCAGTAGCCGGGGACTGAACACCGGGGAGCTGTTTTTT.

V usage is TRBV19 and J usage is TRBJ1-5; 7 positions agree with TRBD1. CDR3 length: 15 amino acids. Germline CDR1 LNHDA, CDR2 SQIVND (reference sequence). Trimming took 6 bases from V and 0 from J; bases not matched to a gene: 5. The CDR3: CASRRGQNSNQPQHF. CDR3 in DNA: TGTGCCAGTAGACGGGGACAGAATAGCAATCAGCCCCAGCATTTT.

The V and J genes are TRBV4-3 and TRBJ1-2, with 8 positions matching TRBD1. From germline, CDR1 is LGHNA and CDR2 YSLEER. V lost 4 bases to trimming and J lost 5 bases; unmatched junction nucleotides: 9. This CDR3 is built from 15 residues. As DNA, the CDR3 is TGCGCCAGCAGCCTCGACAGGGGAGGACGGTATGGCTACACCTTC. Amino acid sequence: CASSLDRGGRYGYTF.

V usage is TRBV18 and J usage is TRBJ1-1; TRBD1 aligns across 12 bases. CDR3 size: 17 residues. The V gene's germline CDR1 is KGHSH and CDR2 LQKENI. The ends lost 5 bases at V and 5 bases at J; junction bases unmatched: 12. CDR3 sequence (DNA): TGTGCCAGCTCAAAGGGACAGGGGGCGCATCCTTGGACTGAAGCTTTCTTT. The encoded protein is CASSKGQGAHPWTEAFF.

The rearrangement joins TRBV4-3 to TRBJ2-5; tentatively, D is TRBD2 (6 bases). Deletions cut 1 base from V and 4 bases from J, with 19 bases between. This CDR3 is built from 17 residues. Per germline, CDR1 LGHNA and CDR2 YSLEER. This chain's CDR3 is CASSQGTGLSWGETQYF. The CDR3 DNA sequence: TGCGCCAGCAGCCAAGGGACGGGACTCTCCTGGGGAGAGACCCAGTACTTC.

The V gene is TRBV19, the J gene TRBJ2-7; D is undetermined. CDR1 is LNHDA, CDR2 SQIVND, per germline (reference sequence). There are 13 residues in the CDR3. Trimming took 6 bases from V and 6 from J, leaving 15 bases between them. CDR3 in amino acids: CASSLGYFSEQYF. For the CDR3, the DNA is TGTGCCAGTAGCCTCGGGTATTTTTCCGAGCAGTACTTC.

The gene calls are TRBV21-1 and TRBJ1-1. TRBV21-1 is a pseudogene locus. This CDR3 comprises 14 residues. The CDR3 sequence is CASSNGIGNTEAFF. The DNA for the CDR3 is TGTGCCAGCAGCAACGGGATCGGGAACACTGAAGCTTTCTTT.

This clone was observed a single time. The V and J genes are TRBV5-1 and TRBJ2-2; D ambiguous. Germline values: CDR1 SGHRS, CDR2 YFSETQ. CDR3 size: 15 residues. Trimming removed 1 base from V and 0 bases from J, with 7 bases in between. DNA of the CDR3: TGCGCCAGCAGCTTGCGGGTATCGAACACCGGGGAGCTGTTTTTT. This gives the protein CASSLRVSNTGELFF.

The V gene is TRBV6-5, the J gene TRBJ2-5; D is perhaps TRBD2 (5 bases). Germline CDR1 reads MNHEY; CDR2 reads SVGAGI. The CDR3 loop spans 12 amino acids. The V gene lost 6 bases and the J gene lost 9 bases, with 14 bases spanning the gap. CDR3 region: CASSNPVEAQYF. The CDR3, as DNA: TGTGCCAGCAGCAATCCCGTGGAGGCCCAGTACTTC.

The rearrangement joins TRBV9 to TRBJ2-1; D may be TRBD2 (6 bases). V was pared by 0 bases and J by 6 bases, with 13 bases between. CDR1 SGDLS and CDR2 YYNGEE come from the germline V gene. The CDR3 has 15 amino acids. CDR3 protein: CASSVGGSGVNEQFF. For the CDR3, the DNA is TGTGCCAGCAGCGTAGGTGGTAGCGGAGTCAATGAGCAGTTCTTC.

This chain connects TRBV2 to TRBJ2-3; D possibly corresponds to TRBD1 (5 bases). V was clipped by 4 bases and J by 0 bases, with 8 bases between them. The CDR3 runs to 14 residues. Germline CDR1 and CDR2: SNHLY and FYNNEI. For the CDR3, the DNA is TGTGCCAGCAGTGGGGGCCTAAGCACAGATACGCAGTATTTT. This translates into CASSGGLSTDTQYF.

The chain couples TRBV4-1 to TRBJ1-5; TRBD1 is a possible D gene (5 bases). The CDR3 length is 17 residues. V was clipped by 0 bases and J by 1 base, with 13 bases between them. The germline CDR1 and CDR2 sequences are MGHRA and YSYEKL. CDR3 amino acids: CASSQERPGLSNQPQHF. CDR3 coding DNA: TGCGCCAGCAGCCAAGAACGACCGGGACTCAGCAATCAGCCCCAGCATTTT.

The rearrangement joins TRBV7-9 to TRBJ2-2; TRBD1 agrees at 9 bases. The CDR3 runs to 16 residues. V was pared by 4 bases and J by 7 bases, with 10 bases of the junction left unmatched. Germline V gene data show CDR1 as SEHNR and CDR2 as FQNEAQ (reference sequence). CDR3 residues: CASSSTPGQGSGELFF. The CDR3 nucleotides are TGTGCCAGCAGCTCGACTCCGGGACAGGGAAGCGGGGAGCTGTTTTTT.

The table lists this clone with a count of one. CDR3 loop: CAIRIAGATDTQYF. CDR3 coding DNA: TGTGCCATCAGGATAGCGGGGGCCACAGATACGCAGTATTTT. V usage is TRBV10-3 and J usage is TRBJ2-3; TRBD2 matches at 9 bases. J was trimmed by 2 bases and V by 6 bases; bases with no gene match: 3. CDR1 is ENHRY, CDR2 SYGVKD, per germline. The CDR3 length is 14 residues.

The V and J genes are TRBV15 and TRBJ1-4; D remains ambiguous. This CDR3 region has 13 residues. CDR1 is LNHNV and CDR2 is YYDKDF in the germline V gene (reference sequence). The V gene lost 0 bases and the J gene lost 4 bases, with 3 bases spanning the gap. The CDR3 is CATSRDHNEKLFF. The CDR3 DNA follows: TGTGCCACCAGCAGAGATCATAATGAAAAACTGTTTTTT.

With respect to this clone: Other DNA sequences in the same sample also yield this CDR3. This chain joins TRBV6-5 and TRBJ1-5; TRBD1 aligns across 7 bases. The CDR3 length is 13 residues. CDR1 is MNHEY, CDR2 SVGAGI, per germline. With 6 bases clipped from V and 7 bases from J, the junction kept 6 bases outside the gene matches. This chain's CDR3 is CASRRQGGQPQHF. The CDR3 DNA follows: TGTGCCAGCAGACGACAGGGTGGACAGCCCCAGCATTTT.

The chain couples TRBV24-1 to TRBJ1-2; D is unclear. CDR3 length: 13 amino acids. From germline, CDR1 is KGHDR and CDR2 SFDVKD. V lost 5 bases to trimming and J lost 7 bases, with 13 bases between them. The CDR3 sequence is CATSGGAGRGYTF. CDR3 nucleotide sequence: TGTGCCACCAGTGGAGGAGCCGGCCGTGGCTACACCTTC.

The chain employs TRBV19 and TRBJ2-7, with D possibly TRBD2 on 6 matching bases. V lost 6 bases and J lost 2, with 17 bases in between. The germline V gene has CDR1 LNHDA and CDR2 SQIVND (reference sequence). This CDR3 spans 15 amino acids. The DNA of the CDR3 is TGTGCCAGTAGCCGGGACTCCCGCCCCACCTACGAGCAGTACTTC. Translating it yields CASSRDSRPTYEQYF. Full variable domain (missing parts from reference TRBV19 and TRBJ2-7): DGGITQSPKYLFRKEGQNVTLSCEQNLNHDAMYWYRQDPGQGLRLIYYSQIVNDFQKGDIAEGYSVSREKKESFPLTVTSAQKNPTAFYLCASSRDSRPTYEQYFGPGTRLTVT.

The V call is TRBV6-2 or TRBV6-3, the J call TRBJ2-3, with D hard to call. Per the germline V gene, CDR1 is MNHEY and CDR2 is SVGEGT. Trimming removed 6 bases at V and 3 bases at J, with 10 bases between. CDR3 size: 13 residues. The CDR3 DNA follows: TGTGCCAGCAGCCGTGACTGGACAGATACGCAGTATTTT. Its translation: CASSRDWTDTQYF.

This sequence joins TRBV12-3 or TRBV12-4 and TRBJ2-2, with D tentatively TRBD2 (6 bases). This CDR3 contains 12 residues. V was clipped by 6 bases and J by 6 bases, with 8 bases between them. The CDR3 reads CASSTGAGELFF. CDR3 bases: TGTGCCAGCAGCACGGGGGCCGGGGAGCTGTTTTTT.

CDR3 bases: TGCGCCAGCAGCTTCCTCCTTCAGGGGACAGATGGCTACACCTTC. Translated, it gives CASSFLLQGTDGYTF. The rearrangement joins TRBV5-1 to TRBJ1-2; 7 bases line up with TRBD1. This CDR3 region has 15 residues. V lost 2 bases to trimming and J lost 6 bases; unmatched junction nucleotides: 10. Per the germline V gene, CDR1 is SGHRS and CDR2 is YFSETQ.

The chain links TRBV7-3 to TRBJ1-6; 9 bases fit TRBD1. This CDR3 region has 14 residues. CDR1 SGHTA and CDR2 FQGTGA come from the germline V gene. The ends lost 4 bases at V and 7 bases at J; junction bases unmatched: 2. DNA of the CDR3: TGTGCCAGCAGCTCGACAGGGGGGAATTCACCCCTCCACTTT. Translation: CASSSTGGNSPLHF.